The text below deals with one T cell receptor (beta chain). What antigen it recognizes has not been identified. Base quality data are lacking; no much larger clone is found one base away. This sample stems from a study of T cells after somatic rescue of genetic block (dated by TCRdb to 2020 to 2022). For the wider study: What the study looked at was long-term robustness, specifically in a T-cell system that came about through somatic rescue of a genetic block in T-cell development.

Library construction relied on the immunoSEQ multiplex PCR assay. Sourced from immuneACCESS, this table was stored by TCRdb with only in-frame sequences that have V and J called. A share of the clones is absent; for the studies checked, an unresolved V gene accounts for under half, and the remainder has no known explanation. The sample table records approximately 58,000 clones; around 96% of these occur just once. The ten largest make up around 0.083% of the sample. V sheds 1 base and J sheds 8 bases, leaving 6 bases between their ends. The germline V gene gives CDR1 as MNHNS and CDR2 as SASEGT. Counted from cysteine to phenylalanine, this CDR3 has 12 amino acids. Just the 36-base CDR3 DNA is kept, in frame starting at base 1.

The clonotype comes from a child less than two years old. The sample consisted of peripheral blood mononuclear cells (PBMCs). Rearrangement joined TRBV6-1 to TRBJ2-4, with the D gene not confidently named. The nucleotide sequence is given as TGTGCCAGCAGTGAAGATGGTCACATTCAGTACTTC. Translated, this gives CASSEDGHIQYF.